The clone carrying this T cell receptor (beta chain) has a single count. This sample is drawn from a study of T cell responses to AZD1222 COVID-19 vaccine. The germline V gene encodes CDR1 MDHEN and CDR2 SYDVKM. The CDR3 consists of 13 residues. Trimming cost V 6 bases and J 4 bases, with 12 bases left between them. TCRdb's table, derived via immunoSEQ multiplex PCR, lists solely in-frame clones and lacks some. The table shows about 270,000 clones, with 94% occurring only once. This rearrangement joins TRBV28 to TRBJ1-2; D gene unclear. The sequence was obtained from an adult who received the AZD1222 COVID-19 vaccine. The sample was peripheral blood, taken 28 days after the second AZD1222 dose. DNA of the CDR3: TGTGCCAGCAGGCAGTCGTGGACCTATGGCTACACCTTC. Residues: CASRQSWTYGYTF.